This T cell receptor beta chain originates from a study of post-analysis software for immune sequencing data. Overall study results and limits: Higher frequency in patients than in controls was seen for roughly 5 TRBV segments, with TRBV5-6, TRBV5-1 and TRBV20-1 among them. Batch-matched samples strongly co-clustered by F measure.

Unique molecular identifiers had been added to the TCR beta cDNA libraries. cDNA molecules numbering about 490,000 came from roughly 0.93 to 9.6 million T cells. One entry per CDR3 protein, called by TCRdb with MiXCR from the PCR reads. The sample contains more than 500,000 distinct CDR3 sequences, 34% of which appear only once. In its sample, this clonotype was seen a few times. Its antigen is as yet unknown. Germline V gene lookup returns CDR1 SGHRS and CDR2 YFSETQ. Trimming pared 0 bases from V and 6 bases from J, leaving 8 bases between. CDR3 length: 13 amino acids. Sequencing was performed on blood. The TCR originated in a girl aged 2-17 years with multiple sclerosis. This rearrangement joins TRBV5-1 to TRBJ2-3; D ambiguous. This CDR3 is CASSLVGSDTQYF. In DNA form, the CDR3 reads TGCGCCAGCAGCTTGGTAGGGTCGGATACGCAGTATTTT.